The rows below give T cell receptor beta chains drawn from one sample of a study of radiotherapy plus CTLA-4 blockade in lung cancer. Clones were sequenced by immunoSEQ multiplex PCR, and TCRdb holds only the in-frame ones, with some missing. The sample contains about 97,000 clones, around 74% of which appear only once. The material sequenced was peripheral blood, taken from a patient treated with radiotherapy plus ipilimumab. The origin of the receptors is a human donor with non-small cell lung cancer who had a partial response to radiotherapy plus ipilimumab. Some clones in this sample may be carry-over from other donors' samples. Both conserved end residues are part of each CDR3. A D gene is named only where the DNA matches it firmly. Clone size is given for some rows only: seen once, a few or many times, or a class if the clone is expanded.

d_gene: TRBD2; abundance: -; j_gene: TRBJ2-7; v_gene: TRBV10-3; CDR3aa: CAISESGTSYEQYF; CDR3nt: TGTGCCATCAGTGAGTCGGGGACTAGCTACGAGCAGTACTTC
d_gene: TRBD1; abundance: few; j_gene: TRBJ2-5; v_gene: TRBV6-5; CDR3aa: CASSSRDRGQETQYF; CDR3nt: TGTGCCAGCAGTTCCCGGGACAGGGGCCAAGAGACCCAGTACTTC
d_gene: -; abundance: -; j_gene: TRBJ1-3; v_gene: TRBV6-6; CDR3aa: CASRDSGNTIYF; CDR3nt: TGTGCCAGCAGGGACTCCGGAAACACCATATATTTT
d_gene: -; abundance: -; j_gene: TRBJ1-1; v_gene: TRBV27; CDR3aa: CASSPPGGRGTEAFF; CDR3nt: TGTGCCAGCAGCCCACCCGGGGGGAGGGGCACTGAAGCTTTCTTT
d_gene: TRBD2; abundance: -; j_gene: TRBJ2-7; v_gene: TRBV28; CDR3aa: CASSKTSGGPYEQYF; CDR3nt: TGTGCCAGCAGCAAGACTAGCGGGGGACCCTACGAGCAGTACTTC
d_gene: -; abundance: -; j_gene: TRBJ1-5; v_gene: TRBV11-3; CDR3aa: CASFSTDQYSNQPQHF; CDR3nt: TGTGCCAGTTTTTCGACAGATCAATATAGCAATCAGCCCCAGCATTTT
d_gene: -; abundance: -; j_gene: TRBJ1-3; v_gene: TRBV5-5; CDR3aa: CASSLTTGTSGNTIYF; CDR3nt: TGTGCCAGCAGCCTGACGACAGGCACTTCTGGAAACACCATATATTTT
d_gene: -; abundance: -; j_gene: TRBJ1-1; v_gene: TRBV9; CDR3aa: CASSVDETEAFF; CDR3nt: TGTGCCAGCAGCGTAGATGAGACTGAAGCTTTCTTT
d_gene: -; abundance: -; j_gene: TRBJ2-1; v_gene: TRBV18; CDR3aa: CASSPLSGAAEQFF; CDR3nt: TGTGCCAGCTCACCCTTGTCTGGGGCGGCTGAGCAGTTCTTC
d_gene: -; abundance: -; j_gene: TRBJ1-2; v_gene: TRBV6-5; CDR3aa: CASSYSGSGHYGYTF; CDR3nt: TGTGCCAGCAGTTACTCGGGGTCAGGGCACTATGGCTACACCTTC
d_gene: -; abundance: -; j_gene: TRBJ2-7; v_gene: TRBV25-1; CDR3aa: CASSDSAKSDYEQYF; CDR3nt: TGTGCCAGCAGTGATTCTGCGAAGAGCGACTACGAGCAGTACTTC
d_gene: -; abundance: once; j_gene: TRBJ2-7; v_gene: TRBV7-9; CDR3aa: CASSESGTAAPTF; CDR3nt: TGTGCCAGCAGCGAGTCCGGGACTGCAGCTCCAACCTTC
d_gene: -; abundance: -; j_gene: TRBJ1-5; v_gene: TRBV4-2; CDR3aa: CASSGANQPQHF; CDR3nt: TGTGCCAGCAGCGGAGCCAATCAGCCCCAGCATTTT
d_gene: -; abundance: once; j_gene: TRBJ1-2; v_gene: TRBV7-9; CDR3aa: CASSSTGTTYGYTF; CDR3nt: TGTGCCAGCAGCTCAACCGGGACAACCTATGGCTACACCTTC
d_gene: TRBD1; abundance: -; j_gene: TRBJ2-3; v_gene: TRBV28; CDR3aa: CASSFPSTGGAGDTQYF; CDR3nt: TGTGCCAGCAGTTTCCCGTCGACAGGGGGCGCAGGGGATACGCAGTATTTT
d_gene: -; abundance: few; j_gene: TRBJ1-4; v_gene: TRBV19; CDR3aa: CASSIAAAANEKLFF; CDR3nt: TGTGCCAGTAGTATAGCGGCTGCAGCGAATGAAAAACTGTTTTTT
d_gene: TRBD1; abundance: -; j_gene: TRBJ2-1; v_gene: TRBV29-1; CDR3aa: CSAPGQGRAYNEQFF; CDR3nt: TGCAGCGCCCCGGGACAGGGAAGGGCCTACAATGAGCAGTTCTTC
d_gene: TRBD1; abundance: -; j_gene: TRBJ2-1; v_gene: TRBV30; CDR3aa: CAYNAGTGGSNEQFF; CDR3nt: TGTGCCTATAATGCCGGGACAGGGGGGTCTAATGAGCAGTTCTTC
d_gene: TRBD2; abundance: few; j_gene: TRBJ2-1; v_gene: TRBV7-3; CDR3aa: CASSLMGSGVSYNEQFF; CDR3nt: TGTGCCAGCAGCTTGATGGGTAGCGGGGTTTCCTACAATGAGCAGTTCTTC
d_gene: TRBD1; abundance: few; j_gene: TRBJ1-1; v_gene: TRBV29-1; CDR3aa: CSSTTGGDTEAFF; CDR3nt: TGCAGCTCAACGACAGGGGGCGACACTGAAGCTTTCTTT
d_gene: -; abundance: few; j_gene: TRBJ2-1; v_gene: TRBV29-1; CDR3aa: CSGGAPNNEQFF; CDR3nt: TGCAGCGGGGGAGCGCCTAACAATGAGCAGTTCTTC
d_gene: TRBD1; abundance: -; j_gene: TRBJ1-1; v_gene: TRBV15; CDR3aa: CATSRGSTGGTEAFF; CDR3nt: TGTGCCACCAGCAGAGGTTCCACAGGGGGCACTGAAGCTTTCTTT